The 17 T cell receptor beta chains presented below share a single source sample, sequenced in a study of shared clonotypes between healthy human individuals (dated by TCRdb to the early 2020s). Preparation of the library involved the immunoSEQ multiplex PCR assay. TCRdb re-hosts the immuneACCESS table, in-frame sequences only. Its copies lack some clones; in the studies checked, an unresolved V gene accounts for under half of them, and the cause for the rest is not known. Recorded for this sample are 2 million to 2.5 million clones; almost 96% of them occurred a single time. 0.13% of the sample rests with the top ten. Sample: naive CD4+ T cells sorted from blood. The cell subset or site label, as the study defines it: CD45RA+ positively selected. These receptors were collected from a man aged 18 to 30 in good health.

This sequence joins TRBV27 and TRBJ2-7, with 11 bases that match TRBD2. With V trimmed by 6 bases and J by 0 bases, 7 bases remained unmatched. Germline CDR1 is MNHEY and CDR2 is SMNVEV (reference sequence). This CDR3 is 16 amino acids long. The CDR3 is CASSRAGTSGSYEQYF. CDR3 in DNA: TGTGCCAGCAGCCGCGCCGGGACTAGCGGCTCCTACGAGCAGTACTTC.

The chain joins TRBV7-8 to TRBJ1-6; D ambiguous. V was pared by 1 base and J by 2 bases, with 6 bases between. The CDR3 covers 15 residues. The germline V gene has CDR1 SGHVS and CDR2 FQNEAQ. CDR3 nucleotides: TGTGCCAGCAGCTTAGTCTCGGCCTATAATTCACCCCTCCACTTT. Encoded protein: CASSLVSAYNSPLHF.

The gene calls are TRBV9 and TRBJ2-3; 10 nucleotides line up with TRBD2. Germline values: CDR1 SGDLS, CDR2 YYNGEE. After removal of 0 bases from V and 6 bases from J, the junction contained 4 bases not matched to a gene. CDR3 length: 15 residues. This CDR3 reads CASSVEGTSVDTQYF. The CDR3 nucleotides read TGTGCCAGCAGCGTAGAGGGGACTAGCGTGGATACGCAGTATTTT.

The chain uses TRBV7-3 and TRBJ2-3; 8 bases align to TRBD1. Germline assignment: CDR1 SGHTA and CDR2 FQGTGA. V shed 3 bases, J shed 4 bases, and the junction held 0 bases outside the gene matches. The CDR3 totals 13 residues. The CDR3 sequence: CASSLGQADTQYF. The DNA of the CDR3 is TGTGCCAGCAGCTTGGGACAGGCAGATACGCAGTATTTT.

This sequence joins TRBV28 and TRBJ2-7; 11 positions agree with TRBD1. Germline CDR1 and CDR2: MDHEN and SYDVKM. The CDR3 runs to 14 residues. V was pared by 6 bases and J by 7 bases, with 8 bases of the junction left unmatched. CDR3 DNA sequence: TGTGCCAGCAGCTGGACAGGGGGCGCAGGGGAGCAGTACTTC. It yields the protein CASSWTGGAGEQYF.

This rearrangement joins TRBV4-3 to TRBJ2-7, with 11 bases aligning to TRBD1. This CDR3 has 17 amino acids. CDR1 is LGHNA, CDR2 YSLEER, per germline. J gave up 4 bases and V 0 bases, and 8 bases lay outside the gene matches. In DNA form, the CDR3 reads TGCGCCAGCAGCCAAGATCTCGGGACAGGGGGTGTTTACGAGCAGTACTTC. Its translation: CASSQDLGTGGVYEQYF.

The chain has TRBV6-5 and TRBJ2-1; 9 positions match TRBD2. Trimming removed 2 bases from V and 7 bases from J; junction bases left unmatched: 9. Germline values: CDR1 MNHEY, CDR2 SVGAGI. The CDR3 has 16 amino acids. CDR3 nucleotide sequence: TGTGCCAGCAGTTACGCGGGGCTAGCGGGGAGGAATGAGCAGTTCTTC. Residues: CASSYAGLAGRNEQFF.

The rearrangement joins TRBV11-2 to TRBJ2-3; 7 bases align to TRBD2. This CDR3 region has 15 residues. The V gene end was trimmed by 4 bases and the J gene end by 1 base; junction bases not matched to a gene: 5. Germline lookup yields CDR1 SGHAT and CDR2 FQNNGV. For the CDR3, the DNA is TGTGCCAGCAGCTCCTTGGGGGGGGGCACAGATACGCAGTATTTT. Its translation is CASSSLGGGTDTQYF. Full variable domain (remainder filled in from reference TRBV11-2 and TRBJ2-3): EAGVAQSPRYKIIEKRQSVAFWCNPISGHATLYWYQQILGQGPKLLIQFQNNGVVDDSQLPKDRFSAERLKGVDSTLKIQPAKLEDSAVYLCASSSLGGGTDTQYFGPGTRLTVL.

V and J are TRBV5-1 and TRBJ2-1; TRBD1 matches at 9 bases. The V and J ends lost 4 bases and 8 bases, in that order; junction bases with no gene match: 10. The CDR3 extends over 15 amino acids. Looked up from germline, CDR1 is SGHRS and CDR2 is YFSETQ. The CDR3 region has the DNA TGCGCCAGCAGCGTAACCGGGACAGGGTTCGATGAGCAGTTCTTC. It translates to CASSVTGTGFDEQFF. Using reference TRBV5-1 and TRBJ2-1 for the parts outside the CDR3, the full variable domain is KAGVTQTPRYLIKTRGQQVTLSCSPISGHRSVSWYQQTPGQGLQFLFEYFSETQRNKGNFPGRFSGRQFSNSRSEMNVSTLELGDSALYLCASSVTGTGFDEQFFGPGTRLTVL.

V gene TRBV5-6 combines with J gene TRBJ2-3, with D perhaps TRBD2 (6 bases). This CDR3 has 14 residues. Germline V gene sequence: CDR1 SGHDT, CDR2 YYEEEE. Trimming left V 2 bases short and J 4 bases short, with 11 bases between. The CDR3 here is CASSFVASADTQYF. The CDR3 nucleotides read TGTGCCAGCAGCTTCGTGGCTAGCGCAGATACGCAGTATTTT.

The chain carries TRBV5-6 and TRBJ2-2, with 7 positions matching TRBD2. The CDR3 spans 16 residues. Looked up from germline, CDR1 is SGHDT and CDR2 is YYEEEE. Trimming took 0 bases from V and 10 from J; bases not matched to a gene: 12. The CDR3 sequence is CASSLAGRWLAEELFF. In nucleotides, the CDR3 is TGTGCCAGCAGCTTGGCCGGTCGGTGGCTAGCGGAGGAGCTGTTTTTT.

J is TRBJ2-7 and V is TRBV19; TRBD1 is a possible D gene (6 bases). CDR3 size: 14 residues. Germline V gene sequence: CDR1 LNHDA, CDR2 SQIVND (reference sequence). V shed 3 bases and J shed 2 bases, with 11 bases lying between them. The chain's CDR3 is CASSMRTAPYEQYF. The CDR3 DNA is TGTGCCAGTAGTATGCGGACAGCACCCTACGAGCAGTACTTC.

J is TRBJ2-2 and V is TRBV5-1; D assignment may be TRBD1 or TRBD2 (5 bases each). V lost 4 bases and J lost 1, with 17 bases in between. The CDR3 is 17 amino acids. Per the germline V gene, CDR1 is SGHRS and CDR2 is YFSETQ. CDR3 in DNA: TGCGCCAGCAGCGGGGGTCTCGGGACCCAGAACACCGGGGAGCTGTTTTTT. This sequence encodes CASSGGLGTQNTGELFF. The full variable domain, in which reference TRBV5-1 and TRBJ2-2 provide the parts outside the CDR3, is KAGVTQTPRYLIKTRGQQVTLSCSPISGHRSVSWYQQTPGQGLQFLFEYFSETQRNKGNFPGRFSGRQFSNSRSEMNVSTLELGDSALYLCASSGGLGTQNTGELFFGEGSRLTVL.

This clone was seen only once. This chain uses TRBV28 with TRBJ2-7; D gene unclear. The germline CDR1 and CDR2 sequences are MDHEN and SYDVKM. The CDR3 covers 15 residues. The V end was cut by 3 bases, the J end by 2 bases, with 14 bases between. The chain's CDR3 is CASSFPGMTAYEQYF. In DNA form, the CDR3 reads TGTGCCAGCAGTTTCCCAGGAATGACCGCCTACGAGCAGTACTTC.

The CDR3 bases are TGTGCCAGCACCCTAAAACCGGGACAGATGGCCAATTCACCCCTCCACTTT. Protein: CASTLKPGQMANSPLHF. V gene TRBV5-6 combines with J gene TRBJ1-6, with 7 bases that match TRBD1. The CDR3 runs to 17 residues. The germline V gene has CDR1 SGHDT and CDR2 YYEEEE. Losses at the gene ends were 6 bases for V and 7 bases for J; bases not matched to a gene: 16. Looking up the rest from reference TRBV5-6 and TRBJ1-6 gives the full variable domain: DAGVTQSPTHLIKTRGQQVTLRCSPKSGHDTVSWYQQALGQGPQFIFQYYEEEERQRGNFPDRFSGHQFPNYSSELNVNALLLGDSALYLCASTLKPGQMANSPLHFGNGTRLTVT.

The chain recombines TRBV5-1 with TRBJ2-3; TRBD1 might be the D (6 bases). This CDR3 has 15 amino acids. Between the trimmed V and J ends, which lost 4 bases and 2 bases, there was a span of 14 bases. Germline V CDR1 and CDR2: SGHRS, YFSETQ. CDR3 in amino acids: CASSPRDMVTDTQYF. The CDR3 region has the DNA TGCGCCAGCAGCCCTCGGGACATGGTCACAGATACGCAGTATTTT.

This chain links TRBV10-3 with TRBJ2-5; the match to TRBD2 covers 7 bases. The V gene end was trimmed by 2 bases and the J gene end by 4 bases; junction bases not matched to a gene: 7. Germline CDR1 is ENHRY and CDR2 is SYGVKD. The CDR3 spans 15 residues. CDR3: CAISEETGGGETQYF. The CDR3 nucleotides read TGTGCCATCAGTGAGGAAACGGGGGGAGGAGAGACCCAGTACTTC.